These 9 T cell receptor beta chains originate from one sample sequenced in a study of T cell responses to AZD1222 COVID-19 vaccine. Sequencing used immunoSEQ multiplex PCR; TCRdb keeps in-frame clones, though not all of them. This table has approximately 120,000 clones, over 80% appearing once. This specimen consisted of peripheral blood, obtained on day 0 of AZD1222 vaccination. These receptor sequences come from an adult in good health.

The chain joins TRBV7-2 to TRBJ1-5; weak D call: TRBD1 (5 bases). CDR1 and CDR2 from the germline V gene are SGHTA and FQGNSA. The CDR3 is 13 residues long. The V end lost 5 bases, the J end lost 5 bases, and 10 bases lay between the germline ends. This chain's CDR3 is CASSLDNDQPQHF. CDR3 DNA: TGTGCCAGCAGCCTGGACAACGATCAGCCCCAGCATTTT.

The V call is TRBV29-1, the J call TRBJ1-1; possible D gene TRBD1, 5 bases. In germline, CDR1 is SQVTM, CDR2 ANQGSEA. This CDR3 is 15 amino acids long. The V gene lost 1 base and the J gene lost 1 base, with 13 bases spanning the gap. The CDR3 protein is CSVEGRPGRNTEAFF. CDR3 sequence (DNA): TGCAGCGTTGAAGGGCGGCCAGGGAGGAACACTGAAGCTTTCTTT.

CDR3 bases: TGTGCCAGCAGCCCGAGACAGGGGTTGCTCGATGGCTACACCTTC. It encodes CASSPRQGLLDGYTF. This sequence joins TRBV7-2 and TRBJ1-2; TRBD1 matches at 8 bases. The CDR3 is 15 amino acids. Trimming at V came to 5 bases and at J to 6 bases, leaving 11 bases not matched to a gene. The germline V gene has CDR1 SGHTA and CDR2 FQGNSA.

CDR3 region: CASSHQGDEKLFF. CDR3 DNA: TGTGCCAGCAGCCACCAGGGGGACGAAAAACTGTTTTTT. V and J are TRBV11-2 and TRBJ1-4, with 7 positions matching TRBD1. The length of the CDR3 is 13 residues. Germline lookup yields CDR1 SGHAT and CDR2 FQNNGV. V was pared by 5 bases and J by 8 bases, with 5 bases of the junction left unmatched.

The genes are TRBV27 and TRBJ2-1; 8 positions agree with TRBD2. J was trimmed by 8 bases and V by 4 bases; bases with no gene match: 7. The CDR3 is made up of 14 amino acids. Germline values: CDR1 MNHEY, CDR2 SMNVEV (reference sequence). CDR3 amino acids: CASSSGGVAHEQFF. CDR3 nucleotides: TGTGCCAGCAGTTCGGGGGGGGTTGCCCATGAGCAGTTCTTC.

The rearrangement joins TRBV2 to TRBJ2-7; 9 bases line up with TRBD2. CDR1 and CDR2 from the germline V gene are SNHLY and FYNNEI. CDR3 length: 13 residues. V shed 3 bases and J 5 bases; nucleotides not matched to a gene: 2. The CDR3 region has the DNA TGTGCCAGCAGTGATTTAGCGGGAGACGAGCAGTACTTC. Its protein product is CASSDLAGDEQYF.

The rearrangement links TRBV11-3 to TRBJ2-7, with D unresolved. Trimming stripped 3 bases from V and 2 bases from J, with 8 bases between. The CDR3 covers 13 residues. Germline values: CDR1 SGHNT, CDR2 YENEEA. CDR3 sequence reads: CASSLAVAYEQYF. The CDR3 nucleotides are TGTGCCAGCAGCTTGGCAGTTGCCTACGAGCAGTACTTC.

The CDR3 nucleotides read TGCGCCAGCAGTGAAGACGGCTATTCACCCCTCCACTTT. Translation gives CASSEDGYSPLHF. The V gene is TRBV10-1, the J gene TRBJ1-6; no clear D gene. Germline V gene lookup returns CDR1 WNHNN and CDR2 SYGVQD (reference sequence). This CDR3 comprises 13 residues. V was clipped by 3 bases and J by 8 bases, with 8 bases between them.

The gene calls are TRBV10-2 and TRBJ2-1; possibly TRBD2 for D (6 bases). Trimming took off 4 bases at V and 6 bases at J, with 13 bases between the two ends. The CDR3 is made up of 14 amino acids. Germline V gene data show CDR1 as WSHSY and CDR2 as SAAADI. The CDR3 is CASSVGGAPNEQFF. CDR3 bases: TGCGCCAGCAGTGTAGGCGGGGCCCCCAATGAGCAGTTCTTC.